This TCR beta chain emerged from a study of blood T cell repertoires in COVID-19. About the study: There were acute and convalescent COVID-19 samples, and they came from the United States, Italy and Spain.

Libraries were prepared by immunoSEQ multiplex PCR; TCRdb keeps only in-frame clonotypes and omits some of them. The data hold approximately 130,000 clones, with 84% observed a single time. Germline lookup yields CDR1 SNHLY and CDR2 FYNNEI. The ends were cut back, 3 bases at V and 4 bases at J, with 16 bases in the middle. The CDR3 has 16 residues. Sequencing was performed on peripheral blood. The sequence was obtained from a human donor in a cohort sampled during active COVID-19. This rearrangement joins TRBV2 to TRBJ2-1, with a possible D match to TRBD1 (6 bases). The chain's CDR3 is CASSDQPGQRYNEQFF. The CDR3 coding sequence is TGTGCCAGCAGTGATCAACCGGGACAAAGGTACAATGAGCAGTTCTTC.